The 10 T cell receptor beta chains below all came from one sample that was sequenced in a study of tumour-infiltrating T cells in Burkitt lymphoma. The protocol was immunoSEQ multiplex PCR, while the TCRdb copy is restricted to in-frame clones and leaves out a portion. The sample includes about 510 clones, 15% to 20% of them seen just once. The sequenced material came from tumor tissue. These receptors came from a human donor with Burkitt lymphoma.

In its sample, this clone was seen a few times. This chain joins TRBV19 and TRBJ1-2; no reliable D call. The V gene's germline CDR1 is LNHDA and CDR2 SQIVND (reference sequence). This CDR3 comprises 12 residues. The V and J ends lost 4 bases and 4 bases respectively, with 7 bases between them. The CDR3 nucleotides are TGTGCCAGTAGTAAGGTCAGCTATGGCTACACCTTC. The encoded protein is CASSKVSYGYTF.

This clone was seen more than once but under ten times. The rearrangement uses TRBV28 and TRBJ1-1, with 7 bases lining up with TRBD1. Trimming took 3 bases from V and 1 from J; bases not matched to a gene: 5. This CDR3 has 15 amino acids. Germline V CDR1 and CDR2: MDHEN, SYDVKM. The CDR3 loop is CASSFRRGRNTEAFF. Here the CDR3 DNA reads TGTGCCAGCAGTTTTAGAAGGGGGCGGAACACTGAAGCTTTCTTT.

The rearrangement uses TRBV7-9 and TRBJ2-1; D unclear. V lost 5 bases and J 10 bases, leaving 9 bases between the germline ends. This CDR3 is built from 11 residues. CDR1 is SEHNR and CDR2 is FQNEAQ in the germline V gene (reference sequence). CDR3: CASSPRNEQFF. The CDR3 nucleotides read TGTGCCAGCAGCCCCCGGAACGAGCAGTTCTTC. The full variable domain, with the rest looked up from reference TRBV7-9 and TRBJ2-1, is DTGVSQNPRHKITKRGQNVTFRCDPISEHNRLYWYRQTLGQGPEFLTYFQNEAQLEKSRLLSDRFSAERPKGSFSTLEIQRTEQGDSAMYLCASSPRNEQFFGPGTRLTVL.

This clone turned up a few times. This sequence joins TRBV7-9 and TRBJ2-3; D unclear. Between the trimmed V and J ends, which lost 1 base and 2 bases, there was a span of 10 bases. The CDR3 is made up of 15 amino acids. Germline loops: CDR1 SEHNR, CDR2 FQNEAQ (reference sequence). The CDR3 is CASSLVSSNTDTQYF. The CDR3 coding sequence is TGTGCCAGCAGCTTAGTATCCTCCAACACAGATACGCAGTATTTT.

The chain links TRBV29-1 to TRBJ1-1, with TRBD1 matching over 7 bases. The CDR3 spans 14 residues. V trimming: 4 bases; J trimming: 0 bases; junction bases outside the gene matches: 5. Per the germline V gene, CDR1 is SQVTM and CDR2 is ANQGSEA. This chain's CDR3 is CSVARGPMNTEAFF. CDR3 nucleotide sequence: TGCAGCGTTGCGAGGGGGCCCATGAACACTGAAGCTTTCTTT.

The rearrangement joins TRBV18 to TRBJ1-4; TRBD1 is a possible D gene (5 bases). V was clipped by 0 bases and J by 4 bases, with 9 bases between them. The CDR3 spans 15 residues. Germline CDR1 and CDR2: KGHSH and LQKENI. CDR3 in amino acids: CASSPPGRINEKLFF. CDR3 DNA sequence: TGTGCCAGCTCACCACCGGGACGGATTAATGAAAAACTGTTTTTT.

This clone was seen only a few times. The rearrangement uses TRBV18 and TRBJ1-3, with D unclear. CDR1 KGHSH and CDR2 LQKENI come from the germline V gene. CDR3 length: 16 amino acids. V was cut by 3 bases and J by 3 bases, with 15 bases left in between. This CDR3 is CASSPRVIWVGNTIYF. The CDR3 nucleotides read TGTGCCAGCTCACCCCGGGTAATCTGGGTTGGAAACACCATATATTTT.

This clone counts as large. The chain joins TRBV18 to TRBJ2-2; 7 bases line up with TRBD2. The trim removed 1 base at V and 5 bases at J, leaving 4 bases unmatched. Germline CDR1 reads KGHSH; CDR2 reads LQKENI. The CDR3 has 15 amino acids. The CDR3 region is CASSPLSGGTGELFF. Here the CDR3 DNA reads TGTGCCAGCTCACCACTGTCGGGAGGAACCGGGGAGCTGTTTTTT.

The chain carries TRBV9 and TRBJ2-3; 7 positions agree with TRBD2. The ends lost 3 bases at V and 8 bases at J; junction bases unmatched: 3. Germline assignment: CDR1 SGDLS and CDR2 YYNGEE. This CDR3 is built from 12 residues. In DNA, the CDR3 is TGTGCCAGCAGCGCCTCGGGGGGTACGCAGTATTTT. Its translation: CASSASGGTQYF.

A single count supports this clone. J is TRBJ2-2 and V is TRBV7-2, with D perhaps given as TRBD1 or TRBD2 (5 bases each). This CDR3 is 16 amino acids long. Germline CDR1 reads SGHTA; CDR2 reads FQGNSA. The V end was cut by 2 bases, the J end by 5 bases, with 15 bases between. CDR3 bases: TGTGCCAGCAGCTTAAATCGACTCTGGGGGACCGGGGAGCTGTTTTTT. It yields the protein CASSLNRLWGTGELFF.